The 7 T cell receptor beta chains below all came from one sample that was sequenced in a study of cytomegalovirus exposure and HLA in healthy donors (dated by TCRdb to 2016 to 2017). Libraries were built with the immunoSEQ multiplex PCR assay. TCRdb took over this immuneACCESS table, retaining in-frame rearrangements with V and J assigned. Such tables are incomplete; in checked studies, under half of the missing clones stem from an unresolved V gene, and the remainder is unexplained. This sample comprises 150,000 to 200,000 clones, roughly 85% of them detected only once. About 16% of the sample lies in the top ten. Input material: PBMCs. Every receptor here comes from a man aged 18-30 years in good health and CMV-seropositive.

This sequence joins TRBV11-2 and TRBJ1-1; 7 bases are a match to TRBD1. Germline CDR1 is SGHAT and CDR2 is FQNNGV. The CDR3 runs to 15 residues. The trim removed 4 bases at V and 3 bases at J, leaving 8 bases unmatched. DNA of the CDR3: TGTGCCAGCAGCTCACCACCACAGGGGTACACTGAAGCTTTCTTT. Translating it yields CASSSPPQGYTEAFF.

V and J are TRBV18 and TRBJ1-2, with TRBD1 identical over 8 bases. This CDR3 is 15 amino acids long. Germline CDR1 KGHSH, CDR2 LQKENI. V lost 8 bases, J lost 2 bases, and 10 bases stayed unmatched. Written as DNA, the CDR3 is TGTGCCAGCGCGTCAGGGGGCGAAGGGAACTATGGCTACACCTTC. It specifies CASASGGEGNYGYTF.

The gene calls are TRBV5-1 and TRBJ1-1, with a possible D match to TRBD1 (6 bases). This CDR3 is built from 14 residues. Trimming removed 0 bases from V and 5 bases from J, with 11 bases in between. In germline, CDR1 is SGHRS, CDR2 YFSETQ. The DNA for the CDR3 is TGCGCCAGCAGCTTGGTGGGGGCGAGTACTGAAGCTTTCTTT. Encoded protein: CASSLVGASTEAFF.

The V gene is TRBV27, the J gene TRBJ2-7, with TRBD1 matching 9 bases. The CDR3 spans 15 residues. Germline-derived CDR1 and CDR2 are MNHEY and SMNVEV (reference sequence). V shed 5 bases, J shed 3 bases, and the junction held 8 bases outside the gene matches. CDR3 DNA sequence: TGTGCCAGCAGTAGACTCACAGGGGGCAGCTACGAGCAGTACTTC. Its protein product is CASSRLTGGSYEQYF.

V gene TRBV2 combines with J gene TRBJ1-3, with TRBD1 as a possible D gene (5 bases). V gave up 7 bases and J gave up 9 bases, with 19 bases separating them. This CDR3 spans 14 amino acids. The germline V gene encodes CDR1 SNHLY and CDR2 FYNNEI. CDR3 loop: CASTGGRPTGTIYF. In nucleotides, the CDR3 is TGTGCCAGCACTGGGGGGAGACCTACGGGCACCATATATTTT.

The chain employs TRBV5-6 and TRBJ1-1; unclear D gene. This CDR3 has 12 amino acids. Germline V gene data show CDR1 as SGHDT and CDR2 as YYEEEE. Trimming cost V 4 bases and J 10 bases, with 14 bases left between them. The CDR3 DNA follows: TGTGCCAGCAGCACCTTCACAAATCCAGCTTTCTTT. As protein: CASSTFTNPAFF.

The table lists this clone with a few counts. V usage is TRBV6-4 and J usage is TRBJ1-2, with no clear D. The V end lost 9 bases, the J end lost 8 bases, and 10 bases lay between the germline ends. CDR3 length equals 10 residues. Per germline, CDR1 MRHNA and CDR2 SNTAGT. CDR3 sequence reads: CARAGRGYTF. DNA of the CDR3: TGTGCCAGGGCCGGGAGAGGCTACACCTTC.